This T cell receptor (beta chain) derives from a study of cytomegalovirus exposure and HLA in healthy donors. Looking at the study overall: A prior study identified 110 million or so unique TCR beta sequences from about 179 million T cells.

Germline loops: CDR1 SGHVS, CDR2 FQNEAQ. The CDR3 is 13 residues long. This PCR relied on a set of 60 Vbeta primers and 13 Jbeta primers. Only in-frame clones appear in the TCRdb table, and some are missing; sequencing was by immunoSEQ multiplex PCR. This table has about 170,000 clones, around 62% appearing once. Study-wide findings and caveats: One variant, a missense change in DCLRE1C, was linked in a later analysis to TCR beta V- and J-gene trimming. The records held CMV serostatus as the only immune exposure information. At a 0.05 false discovery rate, a later analysis found 16,951 TCR beta sequences to be associated with HLA alleles.

On this clone itself: The antigen remains undetermined.

The sequencing sample was made of PBMCs. The genes are TRBV7-8 and TRBJ2-5, with a possible D match to TRBD1 (5 bases). The end of the DNA aligns better with TRBJ2-7, so the J call may be wrong. The sequence was collected from a middle-aged man in good health and CMV-seronegative. The CDR3 spells CASSFRVLYEQYF. CDR3 sequence (DNA): TGTGCCAGCAGCTTCAGGGTTTTATACGAGCAGTACTTC.